One sample yielded the 19 T cell receptor beta chains listed below, sequenced in a study of Graves' ophthalmopathy and Graves' hyperthyroidism. CDR3 regions of TCR beta were amplified from RNA transcripts. The authors performed first-round RT-PCR with HTBI primers and then a second-round multiplex PCR. TCRdb independently ran MiXCR on the multiplex PCR reads; one entry per CDR3 protein. This repertoire shows over a million distinct CDR3 sequences, about 35% found once; its top ten account for around 10%. The sequencing sample was made of peripheral blood or thyroid tissue (not recorded which). Receptors were obtained from an adult man with Graves' hyperthyroidism.

J is TRBJ2-7 and V is TRBV25-1; D perhaps matches TRBD1 (6 bases). This CDR3 is 15 amino acids long. Germline CDR1 is MGHDK and CDR2 is SYGVNS. V lost 2 bases, J lost 1 base, and 12 bases lay in between. CDR3 sequence: CASSEMGQGSYEQYF. The CDR3, as DNA: TGTGCCAGCAGTGAAATGGGGCAGGGGTCCTACGAGCAGTACTTC.

The gene calls are TRBV5-1 and TRBJ1-2; 8 positions agree with TRBD1. Germline V gene lookup returns CDR1 SGHRS and CDR2 YFSETQ. This CDR3 contains 15 residues. Trimming cost V 4 bases and J 1 base; bases outside gene matches: 6. The CDR3 sequence: CASSPGQDDNYGYTF. The CDR3 bases are TGCGCCAGCAGCCCGGGACAGGATGATAACTATGGCTACACCTTC.

The sample holds a few counts of this clonotype. The rearrangement links TRBV13 to TRBJ2-5, with a tentative D call TRBD2 (5 bases). With 6 bases removed from V and 1 base from J, the gap between germline ends came to 18 bases. CDR3 length: 16 residues. The germline V gene encodes CDR1 PRHDT and CDR2 FYEKMQ (reference sequence). Written as DNA, the CDR3 is TGTGCCAGCAGTACCCGCTCCGGGAATCTCCAAGAGACCCAGTACTTC. Encoded protein: CASSTRSGNLQETQYF.

This clonotype was detected many times. The chain carries TRBV19 and TRBJ2-5; D not resolved. Germline values: CDR1 LNHDA, CDR2 SQIVND (reference sequence). Trimming took off 3 bases at V and 1 base at J, with 6 bases between the two ends. The CDR3 loop spans 13 amino acids. CDR3 amino acids: CASSMGIQETQYF. CDR3 nucleotides: TGTGCCAGTAGTATGGGTATCCAAGAGACCCAGTACTTC.

This clonotype has at least ten counts. This chain uses TRBV7-2 with TRBJ2-7, with D perhaps TRBD1 or TRBD2 (7 bases each). This CDR3 region has 16 residues. With 3 bases removed from V and 3 bases from J, the gap between germline ends came to 18 bases. Germline values: CDR1 SGHTA, CDR2 FQGNSA. As DNA, the CDR3 is TGTGCCAGCAGCTTCGGAGGGCAGGGGGGGATCTACGAGCAGTACTTC. It translates to CASSFGGQGGIYEQYF.

This clonotype appeared many times. The chain couples TRBV7-9 to TRBJ2-5, with D possibly matching TRBD2 (7 bases). Germline assignment: CDR1 SEHNR and CDR2 FQNEAQ (reference sequence). The V end lost 4 bases, the J end lost 5 bases, and 23 bases lay between the germline ends. This CDR3 region has 17 residues. The CDR3 nucleotides read TGTGCCAGCAGCTCCATCCCACAGTGGGGGGGCGTGGAGACCCAGTACTTC. This translates into CASSSIPQWGGVETQYF.

This clonotype was observed many times. The chain is built from TRBV29-1 and TRBJ2-2, with D possibly being TRBD1 (6 bases). CDR3 length: 12 residues. Germline CDR1 is SQVTM and CDR2 is ANQGSEA. Trimming removed 1 base at V and 9 bases at J, with 9 bases between. CDR3 protein: CSVEAGARELFF. The CDR3, as DNA: TGCAGCGTTGAAGCAGGGGCAAGGGAGCTGTTTTTT.

The genes are TRBV4-3 and TRBJ2-5; D possibly corresponds to TRBD1 (6 bases). Germline V gene data show CDR1 as LGHNA and CDR2 as YSLEER. The length of the CDR3 is 16 residues. V lost 0 bases and J 4 bases, leaving 15 bases between the germline ends. The CDR3, as DNA: TGCGCCAGCAGCCAAGAACAGGGCCGGAGAAGAGAGACCCAGTACTTC. It codes for CASSQEQGRRRETQYF.

A few counts support this clonotype. A much larger clone is a single base away; this may be a read error. The rearrangement joins TRBV7-9 to TRBJ1-1; D is possibly TRBD1 (6 bases). This CDR3 is built from 11 residues. CDR1 is SEHNR, CDR2 FQNEAQ, per germline (reference sequence). With 5 bases removed from V and 9 bases from J, the gap between germline ends came to 10 bases. The CDR3 reads CASSQGQQAFF. CDR3 bases: TGTGCCAGCAGCCAGGGACAACAAGCTTTCTTT.

Regarding this clonotype: A read error may explain this, as a much larger clone is one base away. V gene TRBV7-2 combines with J gene TRBJ1-2; possible D gene TRBD1, 5 bases. Between the trimmed V and J ends, which lost 2 bases and 7 bases, there was a span of 17 bases. From germline, CDR1 is SGHTA and CDR2 FQGNSA. This CDR3 region has 15 residues. The CDR3 loop reads CASSLSSGSGTGYTF. The DNA for the CDR3 is TGTGCCAGCAGCTTATCTTCCGGTTCAGGGACTGGCTACACCTTC.

J is TRBJ2-2 and V is TRBV4-3, with D hard to call. The length of the CDR3 is 15 residues. The V and J ends lost 0 bases and 1 base respectively, with 6 bases between them. Germline lookup yields CDR1 LGHNA and CDR2 YSLEER. The CDR3 here is CASSQELGNTGELFF. The CDR3 DNA is TGCGCCAGCAGCCAAGAGCTAGGGAACACCGGGGAGCTGTTTTTT.

Only a few counts were recorded for this clonotype. V gene TRBV7-9 combines with J gene TRBJ2-2; 7 positions match TRBD1. J gave up 1 base and V 3 bases, and 14 bases lay outside the gene matches. Germline CDR1 is SEHNR and CDR2 is FQNEAQ (reference sequence). This CDR3 is 19 amino acids long. CDR3 coding DNA: TGTGCCAGCAGCTTCTCGGACAGGTACTCTGGGTTGAACACCGGGGAGCTGTTTTTT. Protein product: CASSFSDRYSGLNTGELFF.

The chain carries TRBV29-1 and TRBJ2-2, with D tentatively TRBD2 (6 bases). Germline loops: CDR1 SQVTM, CDR2 ANQGSEA. The CDR3 covers 12 residues. The CDR3 loop is CTIGGDTGELFF. The CDR3 bases are TGCACCATAGGAGGGGACACCGGGGAGCTGTTTTTT.

This clonotype was detected ten times or more. This chain joins TRBV20-1 and TRBJ1-5; 7 bases map to TRBD1. The CDR3 has 12 residues. Germline V lookup: CDR1 DFQATT, CDR2 SNEGSKA (reference sequence). V shed 6 bases and J 5 bases; nucleotides not matched to a gene: 4. The CDR3 loop is CSAQQGYQPQHF. CDR3 coding DNA: TGCAGTGCCCAACAGGGGTATCAGCCCCAGCATTTT.

This clonotype was seen at least ten times. CDR3 nucleotide sequence: TGCAGCGTTGCCGGCCCCGGTCGAGCTGGGGCCAACGTCCTGACTTTC. It codes for CSVAGPGRAGANVLTF. The rearrangement uses TRBV29-1 and TRBJ2-6; no clear D gene. V was cut by 4 bases and J by 2 bases, with 15 bases left in between. This CDR3 region has 16 residues. CDR1 is SQVTM and CDR2 is ANQGSEA in the germline V gene.

This clonotype has only a few counts. V and J are TRBV2 and TRBJ1-2; possibly TRBD1 for D (6 bases). This CDR3 spans 14 amino acids. Germline V gene data show CDR1 as SNHLY and CDR2 as FYNNEI. V lost 5 bases, J lost 4 bases, and 14 bases lay in between. The CDR3 here is CASSHTTGLYGYTF. The CDR3 DNA follows: TGTGCCAGCAGTCATACGACAGGCCTCTATGGCTACACCTTC.

This clonotype occurred many times. The V gene is TRBV9, the J gene TRBJ2-7; 9 nucleotides agree with TRBD1. The CDR3 extends over 14 amino acids. From germline, CDR1 is SGDLS and CDR2 YYNGEE. V shed 3 bases and J 2 bases; nucleotides not matched to a gene: 3. The CDR3 loop reads CASSARDRAYEQYF. CDR3 in DNA: TGTGCCAGCAGCGCCCGGGACAGGGCCTACGAGCAGTACTTC.

Many counts were recorded for this clonotype. J is TRBJ2-1 and V is TRBV6-5; 9 nucleotides align to TRBD2. CDR3 size: 15 residues. The junction had 3 bases not matched to a gene; V was cut back by 6 bases and J by 0 bases. Germline CDR1 and CDR2: MNHEY and SVGAGI. The DNA for the CDR3 is TGTGCCAGCAGGACTAGCGGCAACTCCTACAATGAGCAGTTCTTC. This codes for CASRTSGNSYNEQFF.

This chain uses TRBV5-1 with TRBJ1-2, with 10 bases aligning to TRBD1. Trimming took 3 bases from V and 5 from J; bases not matched to a gene: 10. Germline V lookup: CDR1 SGHRS, CDR2 YFSETQ. There are 16 residues in the CDR3. The CDR3 protein is CASSSIPGQGKYGYTF. CDR3 DNA sequence: TGCGCCAGCAGCTCGATTCCGGGACAGGGGAAGTATGGCTACACCTTC.